The rows below give T cell receptor beta chains drawn from one sample of a study of T cell responses to AZD1222 COVID-19 vaccine. Sequenced by immunoSEQ multiplex PCR; TCRdb stores in-frame clones only, minus some. The sample contains 110,000 to 150,000 clones, roughly 90% of which appear only once. The sample here was peripheral blood, taken 28 days after the second AZD1222 dose. The receptor set was obtained from an adult who received the AZD1222 COVID-19 vaccine. Both conserved end residues are part of each CDR3. Each record gives: V gene, D gene, J gene, clone size, CDR3 protein, CDR3 DNA. The D gene is left open where the match is weak. Expanded clones get a size class; other rows say once, few or many, or leave the size out.

TRBV5-4	.	TRBJ2-5	few	CASSLSGGTQETQYF	TGTGCCAGCAGCTTGTCCGGGGGGACACAAGAGACCCAGTACTTC
TRBV4-2	.	TRBJ2-7	.	CASSQDWAGDTYEQYF	TGTGCCAGCAGCCAAGATTGGGCAGGGGATACCTACGAGCAGTACTTC
TRBV15	TRBD2	TRBJ2-1	.	CATSRDLASGTDEQFF	TGTGCCACCAGCAGAGATCTGGCTAGCGGGACGGATGAGCAGTTCTTC
TRBV27	.	TRBJ2-2	.	CASSLRLQGYANTGELFF	TGTGCCAGCAGTTTGCGGTTACAGGGATACGCGAACACCGGGGAGCTGTTTTTT
TRBV19	.	TRBJ2-1	.	CASSFPPLSNEQFF	TGTGCCAGTAGTTTTCCCCCCTTATCCAATGAGCAGTTCTTC
TRBV18	.	TRBJ1-5	few	CASSPQSVSNQPQHF	TGTGCCAGCTCACCACAGAGCGTTTCCAATCAGCCCCAGCATTTT
TRBV30	TRBD2	TRBJ2-3	.	CAWSGTGGRDTQYF	TGTGCCTGGAGTGGAACGGGAGGGCGGGATACGCAGTATTTT
TRBV6-5	.	TRBJ1-2	.	CASSPPGYGYTF	TGTGCCAGCAGTCCTCCCGGCTATGGCTACACCTTC
TRBV6-5	.	TRBJ1-2	.	CASTYRAGNYGYTF	TGTGCCAGCACCTACAGGGCGGGGAACTATGGCTACACCTTC
TRBV9	TRBD1	TRBJ1-5	.	CASSQGGTQQPQHF	TGTGCCAGCAGCCAGGGGGGAACCCAACAGCCCCAGCATTTT
TRBV2	.	TRBJ1-1	few	CASRRQFSEAFF	TGTGCCAGCAGAAGACAGTTCTCTGAAGCTTTCTTT
TRBV11-2	TRBD1	TRBJ1-5	.	CASSLGAGGAGQPQHF	TGTGCCAGCAGCTTAGGGGCAGGGGGCGCGGGGCAGCCCCAGCATTTT
TRBV11-3	TRBD1	TRBJ1-5	.	CASSLGGTVVQPQHF	TGTGCCAGCAGCTTGGGGGGGACAGTTGTTCAGCCCCAGCATTTT
TRBV14	.	TRBJ1-1	.	CASSQDQNTEAFF	TGTGCCAGCAGCCAAGATCAGAACACTGAAGCTTTCTTT
TRBV3-1/TRBV3-2	.	TRBJ1-5	.	CASSIGDQPQHF	TGTGCCAGCTCAATCGGGGATCAGCCCCAGCATTTT
TRBV18	.	TRBJ1-3	.	CASSPRLSGAAPGNTIYF	TGTGCCAGCTCACCGAGGCTTAGTGGGGCCGCTCCTGGAAACACCATATATTTT
TRBV9	TRBD1	TRBJ1-5	.	CASSSGQNQPQHF	TGTGCCAGCAGCTCGGGACAGAATCAGCCCCAGCATTTT
TRBV7-9	TRBD2	TRBJ2-3	.	CASSLGLADYTDTQYF	TGTGCCAGCAGCCTAGGACTAGCCGACTACACAGATACGCAGTATTTT
TRBV5-6	TRBD2	TRBJ2-1	few	CASYWTSGNEQFF	TGTGCCAGCTACTGGACTAGCGGAAATGAGCAGTTCTTC
TRBV27	TRBD1	TRBJ2-5	.	CASSFSRDRVETQYF	TGTGCCAGCAGTTTTTCCCGGGACAGGGTTGAGACCCAGTACTTC
TRBV3-1/TRBV3-2	TRBD1	TRBJ2-7	.	CASSQDRGIGSYEQYF	TGTGCCAGCAGCCAAGACAGGGGGATTGGCTCCTACGAGCAGTACTTC
TRBV7-9	TRBD2	TRBJ2-3	.	CASSLGLAGNKDTQYF	TGTGCCAGCAGCTTGGGACTAGCGGGAAATAAAGATACGCAGTATTTT
TRBV5-1	TRBD2	TRBJ2-5	.	CASSLAPTSGGAMRETQYF	TGCGCCAGCAGCTTGGCCCCGACTAGCGGGGGGGCGATGCGAGAGACCCAGTACTTC
TRBV9	.	TRBJ2-3	.	CASSPRQSTDTQYF	TGTGCCAGCAGTCCCAGGCAAAGTACAGATACGCAGTATTTT
TRBV19	TRBD1	TRBJ1-5	.	CASGTVQPQHF	TGTGCCAGCGGGACAGTTCAGCCCCAGCATTTT
TRBV13	.	TRBJ2-7	.	CASSLLGSYEQYF	TGTGCCAGCAGCTTACTTGGCTCCTACGAGCAGTACTTC
TRBV5-1	TRBD1	TRBJ2-7	.	CASSPRTGPYEQYF	TGCGCCAGCAGCCCCCGGACAGGGCCCTACGAGCAGTACTTC
TRBV15	TRBD1	TRBJ1-4	.	CATSIYRQGNEKLFF	TGTGCCACCAGCATATATCGACAGGGGAATGAAAAACTGTTTTTT
TRBV4-2	.	TRBJ1-2	once	CASSQVSYGYTF	TGTGCCAGCAGCCAGGTCTCCTATGGCTACACCTTC
TRBV11-3	.	TRBJ1-1	.	CASSSRRTSEAFF	TGTGCCAGCAGCTCCCGTAGGACCAGTGAAGCTTTCTTT
TRBV12-3/TRBV12-4	.	TRBJ1-1	.	CASSPWGNTEAFF	TGTGCCAGCAGCCCCTGGGGAAACACTGAAGCTTTCTTT
TRBV7-8	TRBD2	TRBJ2-1	.	CASSGGGPSYNEQFF	TGTGCCAGCAGCGGCGGGGGGCCCTCCTACAATGAGCAGTTCTTC
TRBV24-1	TRBD2	TRBJ2-5	.	CATSSREDQETQYF	TGTGCCACCAGTTCGCGGGAGGACCAAGAGACCCAGTACTTC
TRBV18	.	TRBJ2-1	.	CASSPGRINEQFF	TGTGCCAGCTCACCGGGGAGAATAAATGAGCAGTTCTTC
TRBV6-1	.	TRBJ1-2	.	CASSDRTGPWDGYTF	TGTGCCAGCAGTGATCGGACGGGCCCGTGGGATGGCTACACCTTC
TRBV5-5	.	TRBJ2-3	.	CASSLEGERTQYF	TGTGCCAGCAGCTTAGAGGGGGAACGTACGCAGTATTTT
TRBV12-3/TRBV12-4	.	TRBJ1-6	.	CASTRGVWVPLHF	TGTGCCAGCACTCGGGGGGTCTGGGTACCCCTCCACTTT
TRBV12-3/TRBV12-4	.	TRBJ1-1	.	CASSLWGTEAFF	TGTGCCAGCAGTCTCTGGGGCACTGAAGCTTTCTTT
TRBV9	TRBD1	TRBJ1-1	.	CASSLGGDSTLGLNTEAFF	TGTGCCAGCAGCTTAGGGGGCGACAGTACTTTAGGGTTGAACACTGAAGCTTTCTTT
TRBV9	TRBD2	TRBJ2-1	once	CASSPRTSGEYNEQFF	TGTGCCAGCAGCCCACGGACTAGCGGGGAGTACAATGAGCAGTTCTTC
TRBV3-1/TRBV3-2	TRBD1	TRBJ1-4	.	CASSRGTEGPNEKLFF	TGTGCCAGCAGCCGGGGGACAGAAGGGCCTAATGAAAAACTGTTTTTT
TRBV5-6	TRBD1	TRBJ1-2	.	CASSLNRGRSGYTF	TGTGCCAGCAGCTTAAACAGGGGGCGGTCGGGCTACACCTTC
TRBV7-3	.	TRBJ2-2	.	CASSLLTSSAGELFF	TGTGCCAGCAGCTTGTTAACAAGCTCCGCCGGGGAGCTGTTTTTT
TRBV7-2	.	TRBJ2-7	.	CASSLGDTGSYEQYF	TGTGCCAGCAGCCTAGGGGATACAGGGTCCTACGAGCAGTACTTC
TRBV18	.	TRBJ1-5	.	CASSPTRIRNGRNNQPQHF	TGTGCCAGCTCGCCCACCCGAATCAGGAACGGGAGAAACAATCAGCCCCAGCATTTT
TRBV6-6	TRBD1	TRBJ1-3	.	CASTRTGTGNTIYF	TGTGCCAGCACCAGGACAGGGACTGGAAACACCATATATTTT
TRBV11-2	.	TRBJ2-2	.	CASSLKRGETGELFF	TGTGCCAGCAGCTTAAAAAGGGGCGAAACCGGGGAGCTGTTTTTT
TRBV19	.	TRBJ1-2	.	CASTTQRSYGYTF	TGTGCCAGTACCACTCAAAGGAGTTATGGCTACACCTTC
TRBV6-5	.	TRBJ1-6	few	CASSYSHSSYNSPLHF	TGTGCCAGCAGTTACTCCCATAGCTCCTATAATTCACCCCTCCACTTT
TRBV7-2	.	TRBJ2-2	.	CASSLGSSRGTGELFF	TGTGCCAGCAGCTTGGGTAGCTCACGGGGCACCGGGGAGCTGTTTTTT
TRBV3-1/TRBV3-2	TRBD1	TRBJ1-2	.	CASSQGRQGGGGYTF	TGTGCCAGCAGCCAAGGAAGACAGGGAGGAGGGGGCTACACCTTC
TRBV27	.	TRBJ1-2	.	CASSLSTGHYGYTF	TGTGCCAGCAGTTTATCTACAGGTCACTATGGCTACACCTTC
TRBV19	.	TRBJ1-4	.	CASSTTLATNEKLFF	TGTGCCAGTAGTACCACCCTTGCAACTAATGAAAAACTGTTTTTT
TRBV24-1	.	TRBJ2-7	few	CATSESYEQYF	TGTGCCACCAGTGAAAGTTACGAGCAGTACTTC